These 12 T cell receptor beta chains originate from one sample sequenced in a study of shared clonotypes between healthy human individuals (dated by TCRdb to the early 2020s). Library prep was done by the immunoSEQ multiplex PCR assay. Drawn from immuneACCESS, this table holds only the in-frame rearrangements with V and J called that TCRdb kept. Clones are partly lost; checked studies trace under half to an unresolved V gene and leave the rest unexplained. The sample table shows over a million clones, and roughly 96% are seen once. The ten largest account for roughly 1.2% of the sample. Sequenced input: naive CD4+ T cells sorted from blood. The cell subset or site label of this sample denotes: CD45RA+ positively selected. The receptor source for this set is a young man in good health.

For the CDR3, the DNA is TGTGCCAGCAGTTACCGGAGGGCCCCCTCCAATGAGCAGTTCTTC. Translating gives CASSYRRAPSNEQFF. The V call is TRBV6-5, the J call TRBJ2-1, with D possibly matching TRBD2 (6 bases). Trimming left V 2 bases short and J 6 bases short, with 14 bases between. The CDR3 is made up of 15 amino acids. Looked up from germline, CDR1 is MNHEY and CDR2 is SVGAGI.

This chain joins TRBV30 and TRBJ2-1, with D uncertain. The CDR3 consists of 14 residues. Germline V gene lookup returns CDR1 GTSNPN and CDR2 SVGIG (reference sequence). Trimming pared 4 bases from V and 0 bases from J, leaving 10 bases between. In DNA, the CDR3 is TGTGCCTGGACGGGCCTTAGCTCCTACAATGAGCAGTTCTTC. This sequence encodes CAWTGLSSYNEQFF. Full variable domain (missing parts from reference TRBV30 and TRBJ2-1): SQTIHQWPATLVQPVGSPLSLECTVEGTSNPNLYWYRQAAGRGLQLLFYSVGIGQISSEVPQNLSASRPQDRQFILSSKKLLLSDSGFYLCAWTGLSSYNEQFFGPGTRLTVL.

V and J are TRBV28 and TRBJ1-3, with D maybe TRBD1 (6 bases). The ends were cut back, 6 bases at V and 4 bases at J, with 19 bases in the middle. Germline CDR1 and CDR2: MDHEN and SYDVKM. The CDR3 contains 16 residues. As DNA, the CDR3 is TGTGCCAGCAGACCCTCAGGGGCTGGATTCGGAAACACCATATATTTT. Translation: CASRPSGAGFGNTIYF. The full variable domain, completed using reference TRBV28 and TRBJ1-3, is DVKVTQSSRYLVKRTGEKVFLECVQDMDHENMFWYRQDPGLGLRLIYFSYDVKMKEKGDIPEGYSVSREKKERFSLILESASTNQTSMYLCASRPSGAGFGNTIYFGEGSWLTVV.

Points on this clone: This sample includes further DNA sequences coding for the same CDR3. The chain couples TRBV10-3 to TRBJ2-5; D unresolved. CDR3 length: 13 residues. The V end lost 2 bases, the J end lost 3 bases, and 7 bases lay between the germline ends. Germline-derived CDR1 and CDR2 are ENHRY and SYGVKD. This CDR3 is CAISESGKETQYF. The CDR3 DNA reads TGTGCCATCAGTGAGAGTGGGAAAGAGACCCAGTACTTC.

The chain has TRBV28 and TRBJ1-1; D not certain. Deletions cut 8 bases from V and 3 bases from J, with 13 bases between. The CDR3 sequence is 13 residues long. The V gene's germline CDR1 is MDHEN and CDR2 SYDVKM. Here the CDR3 reads CASRTRRDTEAFF. In nucleotides, the CDR3 is TGTGCCAGCCGCACCCGTAGGGACACTGAAGCTTTCTTT.

J is TRBJ1-1 and V is TRBV6-6; possible D gene TRBD1, 6 bases. Germline V gene lookup returns CDR1 MNHNY and CDR2 SVGAGI (reference sequence). This CDR3 comprises 15 residues. V gave up 1 base and J gave up 1 base, with 10 bases separating them. CDR3 coding DNA: TGTGCCAGCAGTTACTTAGGGACAAGGAACACTGAAGCTTTCTTT. It codes for CASSYLGTRNTEAFF.

As DNA, the CDR3 is TGTGCCAGCAGTGACTCTGCGGGAGGGCCGACAGATACGCAGTATTTT. The encoded protein is CASSDSAGGPTDTQYF. The rearrangement uses TRBV6-4 and TRBJ2-3; 9 bases align to TRBD2. Germline V gives CDR1 MRHNA, CDR2 SNTAGT. V lost 0 bases to trimming and J lost 3 bases; unmatched junction nucleotides: 4. This CDR3 region has 16 residues.

This clone came up once. The chain uses TRBV19 and TRBJ2-2; no definite D call. Germline assignment: CDR1 LNHDA and CDR2 SQIVND (reference sequence). Deletions cut 1 base from V and 11 bases from J, with 5 bases between. CDR3 length: 11 amino acids. The CDR3 DNA follows: TGTGCCAGTAGTATAGGTGGCGAGCTGTTTTTT. Its protein is CASSIGGELFF.

This chain uses TRBV10-3 with TRBJ2-7, with 12 positions matching TRBD2. V lost 0 bases, J lost 6 bases, and 3 bases stayed unmatched. Germline V gene data show CDR1 as ENHRY and CDR2 as SYGVKD. There are 15 residues in the CDR3. In nucleotides, the CDR3 is TGTGCCATCAGTGAGTCTGGACTAGCGGGATTCGAGCAGTACTTC. It translates to CAISESGLAGFEQYF.

The gene calls are TRBV2 and TRBJ2-7; 9 nucleotides match TRBD2. CDR1 and CDR2 (germline): SNHLY, FYNNEI. V shed 5 bases and J 0 bases; nucleotides not matched to a gene: 2. The CDR3 is 14 amino acids. The CDR3 loop is CASSSGRTSYEQYF. The CDR3 DNA reads as TGTGCCAGCAGTAGCGGGAGGACCTCCTACGAGCAGTACTTC.

This clone was recorded once. This chain joins TRBV14 and TRBJ2-7; D call uncertain. V was cut by 1 base and J by 5 bases, with 6 bases left in between. There are 12 residues in the CDR3. Germline lookup yields CDR1 SGHDN and CDR2 FVKESK. CDR3 sequence reads: CASSQGYHEQYF. The DNA for the CDR3 is TGTGCCAGCAGCCAAGGGTATCACGAGCAGTACTTC.

The rearrangement links TRBV28 to TRBJ2-7, with TRBD2 matching 12 bases. Losses at the gene ends were 4 bases for V and 6 bases for J; bases not matched to a gene: 10. Germline assignment: CDR1 MDHEN and CDR2 SYDVKM. The CDR3 has 16 residues. The CDR3 DNA is TGTGCCAGCAGTTCGGGACTAGCGGGCAAACATACCGAGCAGTACTTC. It yields the protein CASSSGLAGKHTEQYF.